The source of this T cell receptor beta chain is a study of naive and memory T cell subsets. This clonotype was detected a few times. No antigen is known for it. Two oligonucleotides, mixed equimolar, formed the beta constant-region primer covering TRBC1 and TRBC2. Nested alpha and beta constant-region primers with the SP2 primer drove four PCR rounds on ligated cDNA. One entry per CDR3 protein, called by TCRdb with MiXCR from the UMI-ligation and nested PCR reads. The data hold about 150,000 distinct CDR3 sequences, with over 20% observed a single time. This CDR3 is built from 14 residues. V was trimmed by 6 bases and J by 6 bases, leaving 14 bases between them. Study observations and caveats: A few larger clonotypes appeared in naive repertoires, especially CD8, possibly memory cells re-expressing CD45RA.

The chain has TRBV12-3 or TRBV12-4 and TRBJ2-2; a possible D gene is TRBD1 (5 bases). Source material: naive CD4+ T cells from blood. This TCR came from a human donor in good health. Here the CDR3 reads CASSLTVRAGELFF. The CDR3 bases are TGTGCCAGCAGCTTGACAGTAAGGGCCGGGGAGCTGTTTTTT.